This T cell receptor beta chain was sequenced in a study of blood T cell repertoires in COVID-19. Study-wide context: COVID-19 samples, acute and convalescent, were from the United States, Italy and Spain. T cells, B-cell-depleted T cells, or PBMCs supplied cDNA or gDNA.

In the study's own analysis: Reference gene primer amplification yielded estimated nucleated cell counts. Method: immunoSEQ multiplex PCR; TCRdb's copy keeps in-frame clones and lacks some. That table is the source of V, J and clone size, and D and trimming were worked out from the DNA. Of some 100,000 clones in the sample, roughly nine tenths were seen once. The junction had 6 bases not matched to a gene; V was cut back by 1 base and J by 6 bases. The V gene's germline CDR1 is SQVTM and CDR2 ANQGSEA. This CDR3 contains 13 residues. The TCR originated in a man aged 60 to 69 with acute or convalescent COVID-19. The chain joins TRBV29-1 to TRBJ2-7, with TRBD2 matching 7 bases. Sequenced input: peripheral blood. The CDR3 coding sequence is TGCAGCGTTGAAGGGTGGGGGGGTAGCGAGCAGTACTTC. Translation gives CSVEGWGGSEQYF.